This TCR beta chain was found in a study of T cells in Graves' hyperthyroidism and ophthalmopathy. The V gene's germline CDR1 is MDHEN and CDR2 SYDVKM. The V end lost 5 bases, the J end lost 5 bases, and 16 bases lay between the germline ends. This CDR3 comprises 14 residues. Researchers amplified the TCR beta CDR3 regions from RNA transcripts. During a first-round RT-PCR of the TCR CDR3, the HTBI primer set was used. TCRdb reprocessed the multiplex PCR reads via MiXCR and lists one record per CDR3 protein. The sample records about 200,000 distinct CDR3 sequences, roughly 17% being singletons. This clonotype was seen at least ten times. PBMCs stemmed from over 7.5 ml fresh peripheral blood.

The receptor comes from a man in his fifties or sixties with Graves' hyperthyroidism. The chain employs TRBV28 and TRBJ2-7; D may be TRBD2 (5 bases). Sequenced: blood. CDR3 loop: CASSGLGAYDEQYF. CDR3 coding DNA: TGTGCCAGCAGTGGACTGGGAGCTTACGACGAGCAGTACTTC.